This T cell receptor beta chain comes out of a study of prognosis after radiotherapy for stage I lung cancer. Using two-round multiplex PCR, the authors amplified TCR beta CDR3 from genomic DNA. First-round PCR, the initial amplification, used primers specific to each TRBV and TRBJ gene. TCRdb recomputed calls from the multiplex PCR reads with MiXCR, one row per CDR3 protein. The sample includes roughly 25,000 distinct CDR3 sequences, roughly 46% of them seen just once. The CDR3 extends over 17 amino acids. The J segment lost 4 bases and the V segment lost 6 bases, leaving 13 bases of the junction unmatched. Per germline, CDR1 MDHEN and CDR2 SYDVKM.

This material consisted of PBMCs, taken before or after stereotactic body radiation therapy (not recorded which). The chain combines TRBV28 with TRBJ1-4; 8 bases match TRBD1. The clonotype was recovered from a donor over 45 with non-small cell lung cancer. The CDR3 reads CASSPIYRGGGNEKLFF. The CDR3 DNA follows: TGTGCCAGCAGCCCTATCTACAGGGGGGGTGGTAATGAAAAACTGTTTTTT.